This TCR beta chain appears in the sequencing data of a study of cytomegalovirus exposure and HLA in healthy donors. The study's findings and limits: Within an earlier analysis, most TCR beta V segments proved productive either about 87% or about 30% of the time. Later analysis suggested links between common viral pathogens and several top significant clusters. CMV serostatus alone was available as immune exposure information.

Notes on this clone: What it binds is not known.

The PCR made use of 60 Vbeta and 13 Jbeta primers. Original analysis: Later, an analysis found approximately 80 million unique TCR beta chains, and some 10 million of these were shared. Only in-frame clones appear in the TCRdb table, and some are missing; sequencing was by immunoSEQ multiplex PCR. That table furnishes V, J and clone size, whereas the DNA furnished D and trimming. The sample yields around 71,000 clones, of which the top ten take up more than 1.5%. This CDR3 has 15 amino acids. Germline values: CDR1 SGHRS, CDR2 YFSETQ. V lost 3 bases and J lost 1, with 10 bases in between. The V call is TRBV5-1, the J call TRBJ1-4; tentative D call: TRBD1 (5 bases). Sequencing input: PBMCs. This TCR was sampled from a woman aged 25 to 45 in good health and CMV-seronegative. Written as DNA, the CDR3 is TGCGCCAGCAGCTCTTCGACAGTAACTAATGAAAAACTGTTTTTT. This gives the protein CASSSSTVTNEKLFF. The whole variable domain, filled in from reference TRBV5-1 and TRBJ1-4, reads KAGVTQTPRYLIKTRGQQVTLSCSPISGHRSVSWYQQTPGQGLQFLFEYFSETQRNKGNFPGRFSGRQFSNSRSEMNVSTLELGDSALYLCASSSSTVTNEKLFFGSGTQLSVL.